This T cell receptor (beta chain) emerged from a study of T cells in Graves' hyperthyroidism and ophthalmopathy. Many counts were recorded for this clonotype. Amplification targeted TCR beta CDR3 regions from RNA transcripts. The HTBI primer set served for first-round RT-PCR of the TCR CDR3. Using its own MiXCR run on the multiplex PCR reads, TCRdb lists one record per CDR3 protein. The sample holds around 180,000 distinct CDR3 sequences, over 15% seen once. Source material: blood. The receptor was derived from a woman aged 50 to 65 with Graves' hyperthyroidism.

Written as DNA, the CDR3 is TGTGCCAGCAGCCGATCACCGGGACAGGGGGGATCCTACGAGCAGTACTTC. As protein: CASSRSPGQGGSYEQYF. The chain joins TRBV11-3 to TRBJ2-7; TRBD1 agrees at 11 bases. Germline CDR1 is SGHNT and CDR2 is YENEEA. The CDR3 loop spans 17 amino acids. V was clipped by 5 bases and J by 1 base; unmatched bases: 10.